This T cell receptor beta chain was captured in a study of T-cell reconstitution after alpha-beta-depleted transplantation in children (dated by TCRdb to between 2015 and 2016). Background for the entire study: Using TCR repertoire profiling, the study followed T-cell immune reconstitution in a quantitative way in children after TCRalphabeta/CD19-depleted allogeneic hematopoietic cell transplantation.

The library was generated by PCR. Instrument used: Illumina HiSeq 2500. To normalize quantification of the TCRbeta repertoire, the TCR libraries were built with molecular barcoding that relied on unique molecular identifiers. TCRdb passed the public sequencing reads through fastp at Q25 and MiXCR, retaining productive beta sequences. One record per CDR3 amino acid sequence lists the most common genes and DNA. The sample table contains 170,000 or so distinct CDR3 sequences; only one count was recorded for around 7% of them. The top ten constitute approximately 3% of the sample. From the cysteine up to the phenylalanine, the CDR3 has a length of 15 residues. The read is trimmed to its CDR3 DNA, 45 bases read in frame from base 1. Trimming takes 7 bases from V and 2 bases from J, and the germline ends sit 16 bases apart. CDR1 and CDR2, per the germline V gene, are MDHEN and SYDVKM. A note on this clonotype: Its specific antigen is unknown. Base qualities are missing; no much larger clone stands one base away.

The sequenced sample was PBMCs from the stem cell graft donor, obtained from the stem cell graft. The sequence joins TRBV28 to TRBJ2-3; the D gene remains uncertain. The TCR sequence derives from a human donor who donated a stem cell graft to a child with Wiskott-Aldrich syndrome. The DNA is as follows: TGTGCCAGCACAGCCGACGGCAGGTACACAGATACGCAGTATTTT. Its protein reads: CASTADGRYTDTQYF.